A selection of T cell receptor beta chains follows, all from one sample in a study of T cells in Graves' hyperthyroidism and ophthalmopathy. TCRdb analysed the multiplex PCR reads with MiXCR anew, one entry per CDR3 protein. Of approximately 600,000 distinct CDR3 sequences listed, roughly 20% were seen once; the top ten hold roughly 30%. The sequencing sample was made of blood. These receptors all stem from a man aged 25-45 years with Graves' ophthalmopathy. Both conserved end residues are part of each CDR3. The D gene is left open where the match is weak. Rows may omit the clone size; those that give it use once, few, many or a size class.

j_gene	v_gene	d_gene	abundance	CDR3aa	CDR3nt
TRBJ2-1	TRBV7-6	.	few	CASSPGVDSYNEQFF	TGTGCCAGCAGTCCCGGGGTGGACAGCTACAATGAGCAGTTCTTC
TRBJ2-3	TRBV2	.	few	CASIIEGSTDTQYF	TGTGCCAGCATAATCGAGGGGAGCACAGATACGCAGTATTTT
TRBJ2-1	TRBV6-2/TRBV6-3	TRBD2	.	CASSYETPLTSSSYNEQFF	TGTGCCAGCAGTTATGAAACGCCGCTGACTAGCTCCTCCTACAATGAGCAGTTCTTC
TRBJ2-6	TRBV12-3/TRBV12-4	TRBD2	.	CASTSERLAGTGANVLTF	TGTGCCAGCACCTCAGAGAGGCTAGCGGGAACTGGGGCCAACGTCCTGACTTTC
TRBJ2-1	TRBV7-8	.	many	CASSTLSGTYNEQFF	TGTGCCAGCAGCACCCTGAGCGGCACCTACAATGAGCAGTTCTTC
TRBJ2-7	TRBV28	TRBD2	.	CASGRSGRALHEQYF	TGTGCCAGCGGGCGGAGCGGGAGGGCCCTCCACGAGCAGTACTTC
TRBJ2-1	TRBV20-1	.	.	CSARRWADNEQFF	TGCAGTGCTAGGAGATGGGCAGACAATGAGCAGTTCTTC
TRBJ2-3	TRBV20-1	.	many	CSAEFGELSTDTQYF	TGCAGTGCAGAGTTCGGGGAGCTGAGCACAGATACGCAGTATTTT
TRBJ1-1	TRBV20-1	TRBD1	many	CSAAPRQGRTEAFF	TGCAGTGCTGCCCCGCGACAGGGCCGGACTGAAGCTTTCTTT
TRBJ1-3	TRBV7-3	TRBD1	.	CASSLTGIGNTIYF	TGTGCCAGCAGCTTGACAGGGATCGGAAACACCATATATTTT
TRBJ1-2	TRBV28	TRBD1	few	CASSSPGQKSGYGGYTF	TGTGCCAGCAGTTCTCCGGGACAGAAATCGGGGTATGGTGGCTACACCTTC
TRBJ1-6	TRBV3-1	.	few	CASSQVMGRHNSPLHF	TGTGCCAGCAGCCAAGTTATGGGACGGCATAATTCACCCCTCCACTTT
TRBJ2-7	TRBV18	TRBD2	few	CASSPPSGGGLEQYF	TGTGCCAGCTCACCACCGTCGGGAGGGGGTCTCGAGCAGTACTTC
TRBJ2-7	TRBV7-8	TRBD2	.	CASSAPGTSRRSEYEQYF	TGTGCCAGCAGCGCCCCCGGGACTAGCAGGAGAAGCGAGTACGAGCAGTACTTC
TRBJ1-3	TRBV24-1	TRBD1	.	CATSDSDRSSGNTIYF	TGTGCCACCAGTGATTCGGACAGGAGCTCTGGAAACACCATATATTTT
TRBJ2-7	TRBV30	TRBD1	.	CAWSLFRDRGYEQYF	TGTGCCTGGAGCCTCTTCCGGGACAGGGGTTACGAGCAGTACTTC
TRBJ2-6	TRBV5-5	.	.	CASSSGHNSGANVLTF	TGTGCCAGCAGCTCGGGACATAACTCTGGGGCCAACGTCCTGACTTTC
TRBJ2-2	TRBV4-2	TRBD2	few	CASSQEASGRGTGELFF	TGTGCCAGCAGCCAAGAGGCTAGCGGGAGAGGAACCGGGGAGCTGTTTTTT
TRBJ2-3	TRBV6-1	.	.	CASSEALDWDTSTDTQYF	TGTGCCAGCAGTGAAGCGTTAGATTGGGACACCAGCACAGATACGCAGTATTTT
TRBJ1-2	TRBV7-2	.	many	CASSLDRSNYGYTF	TGTGCCAGCAGTTTAGACAGATCTAACTATGGCTACACCTTC
TRBJ1-5	TRBV30	.	many	CAWGRGENQPQHF	TGTGCCTGGGGAAGAGGGGAGAATCAGCCCCAGCATTTT
TRBJ2-7	TRBV7-2	.	few	CASSPTMFSEQYF	TGTGCCAGCAGCCCCACCATGTTTAGCGAGCAGTACTTC
TRBJ2-7	TRBV28	.	many	CASSLSGVVSYEQYF	TGTGCCAGCAGTTTGTCGGGGGTTGTATCCTACGAGCAGTACTTC
TRBJ2-2	TRBV10-3	.	few	CAISEGGLQTGELFF	TGTGCCATCAGTGAGGGGGGACTTCAAACCGGGGAGCTGTTTTTT
TRBJ2-3	TRBV27	.	many	CASSGRSGADTQYF	TGTGCCAGCTCGGGCCGCTCGGGGGCAGATACGCAGTATTTT